These 9 T cell receptor beta chains came from one sample sequenced in a study of T cell repertoires in breast cancer. An expanded emulsion RT-PCR with primers for all TCR V genes paired CD8+ T cell chains. During the second nested PCR, blocking oligonucleotides suppressed genes that were not paired. Via MiXCR, TCRdb re-called the emulsion pairing reads, giving one row per CDR3 protein. Here the sample spans about 40,000 distinct CDR3 sequences, roughly 42% being singletons. Sequenced sample: CD8+ T cells. Receptor source: a pool of human donors with breast cancer or a healthy control (not recorded which).

This clonotype has a handful of counts. The CDR3: CASSQASGTATYGYTF. CDR3 sequence (DNA): TGTGCCAGCAGCCAAGCATCCGGGACGGCCACCTATGGCTACACCTTC. The gene calls are TRBV14 and TRBJ1-2, with D perhaps matching TRBD1 (5 bases). Trimming took 1 base from V and 4 from J, leaving 16 bases between them. From germline, CDR1 is SGHDN and CDR2 FVKESK. This CDR3 contains 16 residues.

The chain uses TRBV11-2 and TRBJ2-3, with 12 bases lining up with TRBD2. The CDR3 is made up of 20 amino acids. V dropped 4 bases and J dropped 0; count of bases not matched to a gene: 14. Per germline, CDR1 SGHAT and CDR2 FQNNGV. The CDR3 DNA sequence: TGTGCCAGCAGCTACGCCGCGGCTAGCGGGAGGGTAAGGAGCACAGATACGCAGTATTTT. Translated, it gives CASSYAAASGRVRSTDTQYF.

A word on this clonotype: The junction departs from germline at one end; a sequencing error may be responsible. This chain links TRBV20-1 with TRBJ1-6, with D tentatively TRBD1 (5 bases). The CDR3 is 14 residues long. Germline lookup yields CDR1 DFQATT and CDR2 SNEGSKA (reference sequence). This chain's CDR3 is CSARRAGPNLPLHF. CDR3 sequence (DNA): TGCAGTGCTAGACGGGCAGGGCCAAATTTACCCCTCCACTTT.

The V gene is TRBV19, the J gene TRBJ1-5; D perhaps matches TRBD1 (5 bases). The CDR3 contains 14 residues. V lost 3 bases and J 4 bases, leaving 10 bases between the germline ends. The germline CDR1 and CDR2 sequences are LNHDA and SQIVND (reference sequence). The DNA for the CDR3 is TGTGCCAGTAGTATCCGACAGAATAATCAGCCCCAGCATTTT. This codes for CASSIRQNNQPQHF.

This clonotype has ten or more counts. The chain employs TRBV27 and TRBJ1-2; D is uncertain. V was cut by 6 bases and J by 4 bases, with 9 bases left in between. The CDR3 length is 12 residues. Germline V gene data show CDR1 as MNHEY and CDR2 as SMNVEV (reference sequence). The CDR3 is CASRRSLYGYTF. CDR3 nucleotide sequence: TGTGCCAGCAGGCGCTCCCTCTATGGCTACACCTTC.

This clonotype was seen many times. The rearrangement joins TRBV28 to TRBJ2-1; D perhaps matches TRBD1 (6 bases). Germline CDR1 and CDR2: MDHEN and SYDVKM. V dropped 2 bases and J dropped 5 bases, with 13 bases sitting between them. The CDR3 is 15 amino acids. CDR3: CASSLGDRWHNEQFF. In DNA, the CDR3 is TGTGCCAGCAGTTTAGGAGACAGGTGGCACAATGAGCAGTTCTTC.

Concerning this clonotype itself: A junction boundary mismatches the germline segment, possibly from a read error. The V and J genes are TRBV7-3 and TRBJ1-4, with TRBD1 matching over 7 bases. The CDR3 covers 16 residues. The germline V gene has CDR1 SGHTA and CDR2 FQGTGA. CDR3: CAGSLEGALTNEKLFF. In DNA, the CDR3 is TGTGCCGGCAGCTTAGAGGGGGCATTAACTAATGAAAAACTGTTTTTT.

The chain couples TRBV20-1 to TRBJ2-5; D unresolved. This CDR3 is 13 amino acids long. Germline-derived CDR1 and CDR2 are DFQATT and SNEGSKA (reference sequence). V lost 8 bases, J lost 2 bases, and 15 bases lay in between. The CDR3 region is CSPVVWGQETQYF. The CDR3 DNA follows: TGCAGTCCAGTAGTTTGGGGTCAAGAGACCCAGTACTTC.

V usage is TRBV6-2 or TRBV6-3 and J usage is TRBJ1-3, with D perhaps TRBD1 (5 bases). This CDR3 has 14 amino acids. The germline CDR1 and CDR2 sequences are MNHEY and SVGEGT. The ends were cut back, 7 bases at V and 6 bases at J, with 16 bases in the middle. The CDR3 protein is CASTNTGGANTIYF. In nucleotides, the CDR3 is TGTGCCAGCACCAACACAGGAGGTGCAAACACCATATATTTT.